Following are 16 T cell receptor beta chains from one sample sequenced in a study of cytomegalovirus exposure and HLA in healthy donors. Researchers ran the PCR with 60 Vbeta and 13 Jbeta primers. The table came from immunoSEQ multiplex PCR; TCRdb's copy has only in-frame clones and leaves some out. The top ten clones hold under 2% of a sample with 120,000 or so clones, 81% of them seen once. The sample comprised PBMCs. The origin of the receptors is a man between 18 and 35 years old in good health and CMV-seronegative.

CDR3 protein: CASSQDHSTSGGYNEQFF. In nucleotides, the CDR3 is TGTGCCAGCAGCCAAGATCATTCGACTAGCGGGGGGTATAATGAGCAGTTCTTC. The J gene is TRBJ2-1, the V gene TRBV4-2, with 13 bases lining up with TRBD2. J was trimmed by 7 bases and V by 0 bases; bases with no gene match: 9. This CDR3 spans 18 amino acids. Germline lookup yields CDR1 LGHNA and CDR2 YNFKEQ.

The rearrangement uses TRBV6-4 and TRBJ1-2, with 9 bases identical to TRBD1. V lost 4 bases to trimming and J lost 6 bases; unmatched junction nucleotides: 15. The CDR3 is 17 residues long. Per the germline V gene, CDR1 is MRHNA and CDR2 is SNTAGT. In DNA form, the CDR3 reads TGTGCCAGCAGTGTTACACTTCTGCGGGACAGGGCCGATGGCTACACCTTC. This gives the protein CASSVTLLRDRADGYTF.

This chain uses TRBV5-1 with TRBJ2-5, with 9 bases lining up with TRBD2. The end of the DNA is better explained by TRBJ2-7, so the J call may be wrong. The V gene's germline CDR1 is SGHRS and CDR2 YFSETQ. CDR3 size: 14 residues. The CDR3 here is CASSGSGGPDEQYF. CDR3 in DNA: TGCGCCAGCAGCGGTAGCGGGGGTCCAGACGAGCAGTACTTC.

In its sample, this clone was seen a few times. The CDR3 DNA reads as TGTGCCAGCAGCTTAGACAGCTACCAAGAGACCCAGTACTTC. This encodes CASSLDSYQETQYF. The V call is TRBV7-9, the J call TRBJ2-5; D is unclear. Germline CDR1 and CDR2: SEHNR and FQNEAQ (reference sequence). CDR3 length: 14 amino acids. V dropped 1 base and J dropped 0 bases, with 6 bases sitting between them.

The rearrangement links TRBV7-9 to TRBJ1-2; 9 nucleotides align to TRBD1. The CDR3 totals 13 residues. Germline CDR1 and CDR2: SEHNR and FQNEAQ (reference sequence). V trimming: 7 bases; J trimming: 4 bases; junction bases outside the gene matches: 4. CDR3 in amino acids: CASKGQGRYGYTF. The CDR3, as DNA: TGTGCCAGCAAGGGACAGGGCCGCTATGGCTACACCTTC.

This clone was seen just once. The rearrangement uses TRBV19 and TRBJ1-5; D unclear. Germline values: CDR1 LNHDA, CDR2 SQIVND (reference sequence). This CDR3 contains 17 residues. V lost 2 bases and J 0 bases, leaving 14 bases between the germline ends. CDR3: CASSIWGGRVSNQPQHF. In nucleotides, the CDR3 is TGTGCCAGTAGTATATGGGGAGGGCGCGTTAGCAATCAGCCCCAGCATTTT. The full variable domain, in which reference TRBV19 and TRBJ1-5 provide the parts outside the CDR3, is DGGITQSPKYLFRKEGQNVTLSCEQNLNHDAMYWYRQDPGQGLRLIYYSQIVNDFQKGDIAEGYSVSREKKESFPLTVTSAQKNPTAFYLCASSIWGGRVSNQPQHFGDGTRLSIL.

The CDR3 here is CASSSGQEYPYEQYF. CDR3 DNA sequence: TGTGCCAGCAGTTCAGGGCAGGAGTACCCCTACGAGCAGTACTTC. The chain combines TRBV27 with TRBJ2-7; a possible D gene is TRBD1 (5 bases). V was pared by 4 bases and J by 2 bases, with 15 bases between. Germline V gene sequence: CDR1 MNHEY, CDR2 SMNVEV (reference sequence). The CDR3 loop spans 15 amino acids.

The chain has TRBV18 and TRBJ1-1; no clear D. This CDR3 comprises 11 residues. Trimming removed 3 bases from V and 8 bases from J, with 7 bases in between. Germline V lookup: CDR1 KGHSH, CDR2 LQKENI. Written as DNA, the CDR3 is TGTGCCAGCTCACCGGTAGTAGAAGCTTTCTTT. It codes for CASSPVVEAFF.

This sequence joins TRBV7-9 and TRBJ1-2; 9 nucleotides line up with TRBD1. Germline V CDR1 and CDR2: SEHNR, FQNEAQ (reference sequence). V shed 2 bases and J 10 bases; nucleotides not matched to a gene: 5. This CDR3 is built from 13 residues. The CDR3 sequence: CASSLTGGIDYTF. CDR3 DNA: TGTGCCAGCAGCTTAACAGGGGGCATAGACTACACCTTC.

This clone was seen a handful of times. V gene TRBV6-6 combines with J gene TRBJ1-4; 10 bases fit TRBD1. This CDR3 region has 15 residues. Germline V CDR1 and CDR2: MNHNY, SVGAGI (reference sequence). J gave up 7 bases and V 5 bases, and 7 bases lay outside the gene matches. The CDR3 region has the DNA TGTGCCAGCAGTCGCGGGGACAGGGGAAGTGAAAAACTGTTTTTT. This codes for CASSRGDRGSEKLFF.

This chain connects TRBV2 to TRBJ1-6, with D unresolved. From germline, CDR1 is SNHLY and CDR2 FYNNEI. This CDR3 is 14 amino acids long. V shed 8 bases and J shed 10 bases, with 18 bases lying between them. CDR3 sequence: CASGPPGSNSPLHF. The CDR3 nucleotides are TGTGCCAGCGGCCCCCCGGGTTCCAACTCACCCCTCCACTTT.

There are a few counts of this clone. This chain joins TRBV7-6 and TRBJ1-2; unclear D gene. This CDR3 is 15 amino acids long. In germline, CDR1 is SGHVS, CDR2 FNYEAQ. V dropped 0 bases and J dropped 4 bases, with 12 bases sitting between them. The CDR3 loop is CASSLAPSGGYGYTF. DNA for the CDR3: TGTGCCAGCAGCTTAGCCCCGAGTGGCGGCTATGGCTACACCTTC.

The chain is built from TRBV5-1 and TRBJ2-7; 7 bases fit TRBD1. Germline V CDR1 and CDR2: SGHRS, YFSETQ. J was trimmed by 6 bases and V by 4 bases; bases with no gene match: 7. This CDR3 is 13 amino acids long. The CDR3 nucleotides are TGCGCCAGCAGCCTGGACAGGATGACCGAGCAGTACTTC. This translates into CASSLDRMTEQYF.

The chain has TRBV11-2 and TRBJ1-1; the D is unclear. This CDR3 comprises 15 residues. V was pared by 2 bases and J by 4 bases, with 14 bases between. Germline V gene lookup returns CDR1 SGHAT and CDR2 FQNNGV. The DNA of the CDR3 is TGTGCCAGCAGCTTACGAGGGAGTGTTGGCACTGAAGCTTTCTTT. Its protein product is CASSLRGSVGTEAFF.

The V call is TRBV4-2, the J call TRBJ1-2; maybe TRBD1 (5 bases). Trimming removed 1 base from V and 6 bases from J, with 15 bases in between. Germline CDR1 is LGHNA and CDR2 is YNFKEQ. This CDR3 is 15 amino acids long. The CDR3 region is CASSQVLGRDNGYTF. The CDR3 region has the DNA TGTGCCAGCAGCCAAGTTCTGGGCAGGGATAATGGCTACACCTTC.

The V gene is TRBV7-8, the J gene TRBJ1-5; D not certain. V lost 1 base and J lost 0, with 7 bases in between. The CDR3 has 15 residues. CDR1 and CDR2 (germline): SGHVS, FQNEAQ. CDR3 DNA sequence: TGTGCCAGCAGCTTAGAAAGCTATAGCAATCAGCCCCAGCATTTT. Translated: CASSLESYSNQPQHF.